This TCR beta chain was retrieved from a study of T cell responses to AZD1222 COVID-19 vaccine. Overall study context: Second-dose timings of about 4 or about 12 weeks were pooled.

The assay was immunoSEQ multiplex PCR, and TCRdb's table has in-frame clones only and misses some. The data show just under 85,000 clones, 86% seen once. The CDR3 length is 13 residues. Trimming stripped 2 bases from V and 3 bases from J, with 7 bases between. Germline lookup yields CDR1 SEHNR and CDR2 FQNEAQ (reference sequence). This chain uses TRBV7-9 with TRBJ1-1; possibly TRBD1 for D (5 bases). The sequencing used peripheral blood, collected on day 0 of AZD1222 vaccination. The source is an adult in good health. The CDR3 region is CASSLTRDTEAFF. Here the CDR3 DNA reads TGTGCCAGCAGCTTAACCAGGGACACTGAAGCTTTCTTT.